The rows below give T cell receptor beta chains drawn from one sample of a study of control samples from healthy donors and cancer patients. Clones were sequenced by immunoSEQ multiplex PCR, and TCRdb holds only the in-frame ones, with some missing. The sample shows about 160,000 clones, around 94% of them seen only once. Sequenced material: PBMCs. The receptor set was obtained from a man in his fifties or sixties with colorectal cancer. The CDR3 runs from the conserved cysteine through the conserved F or W. The D gene is left open where the match is weak. The listing skips clone size in some rows; elsewhere it reads once, few, many or a size class.

>TRBV9|TRBJ1-6|NA|NA
TGTGCCAGCAGCGTAGTTCCGCAAAATTCACCCCTCCACTTT
CASSVVPQNSPLHF
>TRBV24-1|TRBJ2-3|TRBD1|NA
TGTGCCACCAGTGATTTGGGACAGGGGCCCGCAAAAGATACGCAGTATTTT
CATSDLGQGPAKDTQYF
>TRBV25-1|TRBJ1-1|NA|NA
TGTGCCAGCTCCTCCTCGGTGCCCACTGAAGCTTTCTTT
CASSSSVPTEAFF
>TRBV16|TRBJ2-1|NA|NA
TGTGCCAGCAGCCAATCAGGGCCCTACAATGAGCAGTTCTTC
CASSQSGPYNEQFF
>TRBV30|TRBJ1-5|TRBD1|NA
TGTGCCTGGAGTAGGGACAGCAAAAGTCAGCCCCAGCATTTT
CAWSRDSKSQPQHF
>TRBV5-6|TRBJ1-1|NA|NA
TGTGCCAGCAGCTTGTCTCCACGGAACACTGAAGCTTTCTTT
CASSLSPRNTEAFF
>TRBV9|TRBJ2-3|NA|NA
TGTGCCAGCAGCGTCGCCGGGGGCTTAAGCACAGATACGCAGTATTTT
CASSVAGGLSTDTQYF
>TRBV18|TRBJ2-3|NA|NA
TGTGCCAGCTCACCAGCGTACAGGGTCACAGATACGCAGTATTTT
CASSPAYRVTDTQYF
>TRBV5-5|TRBJ1-4|NA|NA
TGTGCCAGCAGCTTGACCGGTCAGGTTCAACTGTTTTTT
CASSLTGQVQLFF
>TRBV5-4|TRBJ2-3|TRBD2|NA
TGTGCCAGCAGCTTCGGGGACTATAGCACAGATACGCAGTATTTT
CASSFGDYSTDTQYF
>TRBV24-1|TRBJ2-1|TRBD2|once
TGTGCCACCAGTGATTTGACGCCGGCGGGAGGGGGTGAGCAGTTCTTC
CATSDLTPAGGGEQFF
>TRBV11-2|TRBJ2-7|NA|NA
TGTGCCAGCAGCGGACCCTACGAGCAGTACTTC
CASSGPYEQYF
>TRBV4-2|TRBJ1-2|NA|NA
TGTGCCAGCAGCCAAGAGGGCGGTATCTATGGCTACACCTTC
CASSQEGGIYGYTF
>TRBV2|TRBJ1-1|NA|NA
TGTGCCAGCAGGTGGGCGGTAGGTAGGACTGAAGCTTTCTTT
CASRWAVGRTEAFF
>TRBV6-2/TRBV6-3|TRBJ1-1|NA|NA
TGTGCCAGCAGTTACTTCAAAGCCCGTGCTGAAGCTTTCTTT
CASSYFKARAEAFF
>TRBV5-1|TRBJ2-7|NA|NA
TGCGCCAGCAGCTTCGCGGGATCCTACGAGCAGTACTTC
CASSFAGSYEQYF
>TRBV2|TRBJ1-5|TRBD1|NA
TGTGCGACCGGGACAGGGAGAAATCAGCCCCAGCATTTT
CATGTGRNQPQHF
>TRBV5-6|TRBJ1-1|TRBD1|few
TGTGCCAGCAGCAAGACAGGGTACGCTGAAGCTTTCTTT
CASSKTGYAEAFF
>TRBV2|TRBJ1-1|TRBD1|NA
TGTGCCAGCACTCTTCAGGTAACAGGGGGAGCTTTCTTT
CASTLQVTGGAFF
>TRBV7-7|TRBJ2-2|NA|NA
TGTGCCAGCAGCTTACTCTGGACAGATAACACCGGGGAGCTGTTTTTT
CASSLLWTDNTGELFF
>TRBV3-1/TRBV3-2|TRBJ1-5|NA|NA
TGTGCCAGCAGCCAAGGAGGGGAGAGTCAGCCCCAGCATTTT
CASSQGGESQPQHF
>TRBV25-1|TRBJ1-3|TRBD1|NA
TGTGCCAGCAGTGCGGGACAGGGGAGCTCTGGAAACACCATATATTTT
CASSAGQGSSGNTIYF
>TRBV5-4|TRBJ2-3|NA|NA
TGTGCCAGCAACCCGGGACTGGAGACTTATACGCAGTATTTT
CASNPGLETYTQYF
>TRBV7-9|TRBJ1-1|TRBD1|NA
TGTGCCAGCAGCCCTAGACGACCGGGACAGGGGGCTGAAGCTTTCTTT
CASSPRRPGQGAEAFF
>TRBV10-3|TRBJ1-5|TRBD1|NA
TGTGCCATCGCGAGACAGGGGGAAGATCAGCCCCAGCATTTT
CAIARQGEDQPQHF
>TRBV30|TRBJ1-1|TRBD1|NA
TGTGCCTGGAGTGTACGGGACAGGATGAACACTGAAGCTTTCTTT
CAWSVRDRMNTEAFF
>TRBV5-5|TRBJ1-6|NA|NA
TGTGCCAGCAGCTTGGAAGGGGGGGATTCACCCCTCCACTTT
CASSLEGGDSPLHF
>TRBV5-4|TRBJ1-2|TRBD1|NA
TGTGCCAGCAGCCTAAGGACAGGGGGCACCTATGGCTACACCTTC
CASSLRTGGTYGYTF